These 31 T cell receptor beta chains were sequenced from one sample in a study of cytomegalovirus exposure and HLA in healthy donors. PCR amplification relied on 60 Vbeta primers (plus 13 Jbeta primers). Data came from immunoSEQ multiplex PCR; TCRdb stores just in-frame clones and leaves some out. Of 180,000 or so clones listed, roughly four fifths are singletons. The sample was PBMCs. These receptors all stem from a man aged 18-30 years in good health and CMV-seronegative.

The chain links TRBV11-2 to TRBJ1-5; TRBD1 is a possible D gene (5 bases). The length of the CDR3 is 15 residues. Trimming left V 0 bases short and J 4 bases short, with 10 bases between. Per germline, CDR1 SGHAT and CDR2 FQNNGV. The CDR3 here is CASSLDPGGNQPQHF. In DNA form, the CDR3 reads TGTGCCAGCAGCTTAGATCCTGGGGGGAATCAGCCCCAGCATTTT.

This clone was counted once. CDR3 sequence reads: CASSSRGGAGAPDEQYF. The DNA of the CDR3 is TGTGCCAGCAGTTCCCGGGGGGGGGCAGGGGCCCCCGACGAGCAGTACTTC. The V and J genes are TRBV9 and TRBJ2-7; TRBD2 aligns across 8 bases. Germline CDR1 is SGDLS and CDR2 is YYNGEE. The V and J ends lost 5 bases and 5 bases, in that order; junction bases with no gene match: 18. This CDR3 spans 17 amino acids.

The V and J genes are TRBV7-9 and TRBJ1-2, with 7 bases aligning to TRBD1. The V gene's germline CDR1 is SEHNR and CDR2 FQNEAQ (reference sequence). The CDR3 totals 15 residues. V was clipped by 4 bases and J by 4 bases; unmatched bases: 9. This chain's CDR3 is CASSSKQGSFYGYTF. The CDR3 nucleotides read TGTGCCAGCAGCTCTAAACAGGGGTCCTTCTATGGCTACACCTTC.

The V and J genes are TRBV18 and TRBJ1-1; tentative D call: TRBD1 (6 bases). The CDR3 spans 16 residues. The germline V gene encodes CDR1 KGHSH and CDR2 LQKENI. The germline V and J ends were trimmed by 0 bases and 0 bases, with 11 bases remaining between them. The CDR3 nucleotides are TGTGCCAGCTCACCACCCCGCGGGGGGCTGAACACTGAAGCTTTCTTT. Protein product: CASSPPRGGLNTEAFF.

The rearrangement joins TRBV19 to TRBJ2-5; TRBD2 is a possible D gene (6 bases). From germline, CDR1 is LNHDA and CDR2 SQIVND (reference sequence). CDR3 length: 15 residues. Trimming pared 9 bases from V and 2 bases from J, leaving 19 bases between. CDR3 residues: CASTPGHGGQETQYF. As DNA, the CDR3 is TGTGCCAGCACCCCGGGTCACGGGGGACAAGAGACCCAGTACTTC.

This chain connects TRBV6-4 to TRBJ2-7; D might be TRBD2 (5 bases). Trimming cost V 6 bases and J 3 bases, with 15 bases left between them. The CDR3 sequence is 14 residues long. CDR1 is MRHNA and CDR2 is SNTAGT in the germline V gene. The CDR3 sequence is CASRKDPGNYEQYF. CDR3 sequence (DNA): TGTGCCAGCAGAAAGGATCCGGGGAACTACGAGCAGTACTTC.

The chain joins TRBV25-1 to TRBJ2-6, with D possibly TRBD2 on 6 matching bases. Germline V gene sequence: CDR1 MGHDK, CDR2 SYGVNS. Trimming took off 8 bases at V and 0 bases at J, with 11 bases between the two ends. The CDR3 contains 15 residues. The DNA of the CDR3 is TGTGCCAGCGATGGGGGGTACTCTGGGGCCAACGTCCTGACTTTC. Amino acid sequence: CASDGGYSGANVLTF.

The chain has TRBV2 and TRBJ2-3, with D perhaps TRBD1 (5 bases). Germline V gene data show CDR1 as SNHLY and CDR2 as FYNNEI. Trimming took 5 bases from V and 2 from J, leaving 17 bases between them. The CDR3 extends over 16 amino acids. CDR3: CASSSADIASTDTQYF. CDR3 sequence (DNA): TGTGCCAGCAGTTCCGCGGACATCGCTTCCACAGATACGCAGTATTTT.

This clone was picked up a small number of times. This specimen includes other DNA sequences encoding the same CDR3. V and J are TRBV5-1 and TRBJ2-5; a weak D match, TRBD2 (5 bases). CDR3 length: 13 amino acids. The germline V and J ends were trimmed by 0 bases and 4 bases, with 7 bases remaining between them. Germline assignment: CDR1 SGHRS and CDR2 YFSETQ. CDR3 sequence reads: CASSLAGGETQYF. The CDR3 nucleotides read TGCGCCAGCAGCTTGGCTGGAGGAGAGACCCAGTACTTC.

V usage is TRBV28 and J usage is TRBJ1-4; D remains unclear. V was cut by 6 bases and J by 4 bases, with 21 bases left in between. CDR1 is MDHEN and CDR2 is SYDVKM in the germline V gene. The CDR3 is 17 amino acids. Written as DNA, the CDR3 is TGTGCCAGCAGGAAGCGGGTGCTCGCAGGCCTTAATGAAAAACTGTTTTTT. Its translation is CASRKRVLAGLNEKLFF.

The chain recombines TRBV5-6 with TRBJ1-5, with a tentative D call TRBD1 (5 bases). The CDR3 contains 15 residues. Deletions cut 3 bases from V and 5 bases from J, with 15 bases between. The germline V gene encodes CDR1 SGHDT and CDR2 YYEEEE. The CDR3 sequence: CASSSSGQLYQPQHF. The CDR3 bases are TGTGCCAGCAGCTCATCAGGGCAGCTTTATCAGCCCCAGCATTTT.

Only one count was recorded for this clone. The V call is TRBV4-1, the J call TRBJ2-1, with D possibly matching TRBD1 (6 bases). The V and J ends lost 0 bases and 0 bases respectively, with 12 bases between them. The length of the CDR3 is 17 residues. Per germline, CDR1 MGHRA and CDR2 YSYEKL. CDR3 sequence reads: CASSQDRRGHSYNEQFF. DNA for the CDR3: TGCGCCAGCAGCCAAGATCGCAGGGGACACTCCTACAATGAGCAGTTCTTC.

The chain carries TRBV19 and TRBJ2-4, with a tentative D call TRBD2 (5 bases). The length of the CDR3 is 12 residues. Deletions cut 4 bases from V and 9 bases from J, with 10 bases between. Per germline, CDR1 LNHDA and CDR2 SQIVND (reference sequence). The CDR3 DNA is TGTGCCAGTAGTAACCCCCGGGGCATTCAGTACTTC. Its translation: CASSNPRGIQYF.

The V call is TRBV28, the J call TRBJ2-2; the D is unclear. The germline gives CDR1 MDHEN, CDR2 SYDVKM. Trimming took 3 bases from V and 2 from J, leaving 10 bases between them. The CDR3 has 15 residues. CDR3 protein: CASSFRGINTGELFF. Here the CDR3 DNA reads TGTGCCAGCAGTTTTCGAGGAATTAACACCGGGGAGCTGTTTTTT.

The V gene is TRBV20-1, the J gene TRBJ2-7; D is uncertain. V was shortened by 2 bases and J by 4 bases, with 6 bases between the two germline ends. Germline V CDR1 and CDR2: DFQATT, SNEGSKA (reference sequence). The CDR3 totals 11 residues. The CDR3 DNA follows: TGCAGTGCTAGATCAGATTACGAGCAGTACTTC. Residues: CSARSDYEQYF.

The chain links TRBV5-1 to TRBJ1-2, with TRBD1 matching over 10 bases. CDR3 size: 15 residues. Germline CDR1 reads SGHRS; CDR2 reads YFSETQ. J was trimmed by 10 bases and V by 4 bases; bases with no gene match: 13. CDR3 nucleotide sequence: TGCGCCAGCAGCGCACAAACCGGGACAGGGGATCTCTACACCTTC. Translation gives CASSAQTGTGDLYTF.

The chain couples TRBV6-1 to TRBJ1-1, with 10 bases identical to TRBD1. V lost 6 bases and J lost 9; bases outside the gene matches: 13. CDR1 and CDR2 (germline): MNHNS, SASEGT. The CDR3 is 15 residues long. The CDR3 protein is CASSPNRRDRGQAFF. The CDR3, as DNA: TGTGCCAGCAGCCCAAACCGCCGGGACAGGGGTCAAGCTTTCTTT.

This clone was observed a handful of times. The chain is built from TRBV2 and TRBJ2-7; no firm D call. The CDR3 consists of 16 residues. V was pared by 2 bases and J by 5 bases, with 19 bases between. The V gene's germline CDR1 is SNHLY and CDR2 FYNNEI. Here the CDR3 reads CASSEKWSLEQDEQYF. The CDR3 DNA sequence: TGTGCCAGCAGTGAAAAGTGGTCTCTCGAGCAGGACGAGCAGTACTTC.

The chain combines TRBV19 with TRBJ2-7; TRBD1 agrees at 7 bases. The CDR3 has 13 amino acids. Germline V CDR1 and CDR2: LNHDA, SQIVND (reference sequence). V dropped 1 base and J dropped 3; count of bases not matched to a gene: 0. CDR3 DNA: TGTGCCAGTAGTATAGGGACAGGCTACGAGCAGTACTTC. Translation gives CASSIGTGYEQYF.

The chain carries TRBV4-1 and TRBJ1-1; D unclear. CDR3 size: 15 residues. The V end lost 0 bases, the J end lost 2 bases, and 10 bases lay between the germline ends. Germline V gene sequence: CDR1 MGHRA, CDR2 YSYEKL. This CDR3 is CASSQEASPNTEAFF. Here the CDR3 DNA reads TGCGCCAGCAGCCAAGAAGCGTCGCCCAACACTGAAGCTTTCTTT.

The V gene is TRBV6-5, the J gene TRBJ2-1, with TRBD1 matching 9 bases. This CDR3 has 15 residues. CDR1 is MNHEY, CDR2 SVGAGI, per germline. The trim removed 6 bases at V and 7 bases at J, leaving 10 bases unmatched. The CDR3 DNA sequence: TGTGCCAGCAGCCCCCTCGGACAGGGGACGAATGAGCAGTTCTTC. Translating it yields CASSPLGQGTNEQFF.

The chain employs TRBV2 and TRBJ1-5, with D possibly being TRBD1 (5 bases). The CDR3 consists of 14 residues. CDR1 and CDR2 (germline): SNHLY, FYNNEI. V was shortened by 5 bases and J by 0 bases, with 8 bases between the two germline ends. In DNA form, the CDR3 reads TGTGCCAGCAGTCAACAGGATAGCAATCAGCCCCAGCATTTT. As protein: CASSQQDSNQPQHF. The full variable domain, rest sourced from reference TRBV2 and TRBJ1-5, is EPEVTQTPSHQVTQMGQEVILRCVPISNHLYFYWYRQILGQKVEFLVSFYNNEISEKSEIFDDQFSVERPDGSNFTLKIRSTKLEDSAMYFCASSQQDSNQPQHFGDGTRLSIL.

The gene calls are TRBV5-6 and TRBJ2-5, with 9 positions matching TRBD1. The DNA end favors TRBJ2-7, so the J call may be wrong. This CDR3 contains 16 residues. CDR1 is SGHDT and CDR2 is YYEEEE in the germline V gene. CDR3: CASSRRPGQGTYEQYF. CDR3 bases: TGTGCCAGCAGCCGGCGGCCGGGACAGGGTACCTACGAGCAGTACTTC.

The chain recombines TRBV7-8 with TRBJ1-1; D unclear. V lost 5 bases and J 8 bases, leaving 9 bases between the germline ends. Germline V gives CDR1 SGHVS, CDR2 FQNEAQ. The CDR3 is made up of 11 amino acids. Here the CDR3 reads CASSEGGEAFF. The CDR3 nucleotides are TGTGCCAGCAGCGAAGGCGGGGAAGCTTTCTTT.

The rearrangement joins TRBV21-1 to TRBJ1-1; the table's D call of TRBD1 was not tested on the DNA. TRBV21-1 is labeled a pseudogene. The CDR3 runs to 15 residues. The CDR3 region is CASSKAQGGGTEAFF. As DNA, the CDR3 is TGTGCCAGCAGCAAGGCTCAGGGGGGTGGCACTGAAGCTTTCTTT.

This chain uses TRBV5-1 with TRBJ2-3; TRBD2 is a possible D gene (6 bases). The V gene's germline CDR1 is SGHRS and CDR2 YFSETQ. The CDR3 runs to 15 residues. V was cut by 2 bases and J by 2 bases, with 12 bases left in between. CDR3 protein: CASSFSGRDTDTQYF. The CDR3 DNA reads TGCGCCAGCAGCTTTAGCGGACGTGACACAGATACGCAGTATTTT.

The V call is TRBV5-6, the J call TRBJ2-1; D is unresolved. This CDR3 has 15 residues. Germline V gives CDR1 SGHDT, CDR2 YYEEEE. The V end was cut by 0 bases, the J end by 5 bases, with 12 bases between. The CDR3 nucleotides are TGTGCCAGCAGCTTGGACAGACGACCCGACAATGAGCAGTTCTTC. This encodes CASSLDRRPDNEQFF.

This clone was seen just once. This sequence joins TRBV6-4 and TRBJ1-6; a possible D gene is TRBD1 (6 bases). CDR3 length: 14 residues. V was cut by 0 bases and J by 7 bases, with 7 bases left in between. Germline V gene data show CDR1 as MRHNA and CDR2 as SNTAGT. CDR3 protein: CASSDSGTNSPLHF. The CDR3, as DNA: TGTGCCAGCAGTGACTCCGGGACAAATTCACCCCTCCACTTT.

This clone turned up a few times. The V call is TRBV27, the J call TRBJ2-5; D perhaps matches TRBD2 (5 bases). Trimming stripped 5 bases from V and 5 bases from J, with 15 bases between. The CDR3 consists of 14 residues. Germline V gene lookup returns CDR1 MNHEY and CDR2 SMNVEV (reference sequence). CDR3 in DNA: TGTGCCAGCAGTCGGCGGGCGGGTGCGGAGACCCAGTACTTC. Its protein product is CASSRRAGAETQYF.

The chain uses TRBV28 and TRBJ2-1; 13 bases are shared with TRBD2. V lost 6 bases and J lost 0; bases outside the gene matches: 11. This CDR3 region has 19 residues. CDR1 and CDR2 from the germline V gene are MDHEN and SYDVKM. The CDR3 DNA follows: TGTGCCAGCAGCCCAGCTATTACTAGCGGGGGGGCCTCCTACAATGAGCAGTTCTTC. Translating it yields CASSPAITSGGASYNEQFF.

CDR3 coding DNA: TGTGCCAGCAGCTTAACGAGGGAACTTTACAATGAGCAGTTCTTC. It is translated as CASSLTRELYNEQFF. The V call is TRBV11-1, the J call TRBJ2-1, with D possibly matching TRBD2 (5 bases). Germline-derived CDR1 and CDR2 are SGHAT and FQDESV (reference sequence). This CDR3 has 15 residues. The V end lost 2 bases, the J end lost 4 bases, and 12 bases lay between the germline ends.